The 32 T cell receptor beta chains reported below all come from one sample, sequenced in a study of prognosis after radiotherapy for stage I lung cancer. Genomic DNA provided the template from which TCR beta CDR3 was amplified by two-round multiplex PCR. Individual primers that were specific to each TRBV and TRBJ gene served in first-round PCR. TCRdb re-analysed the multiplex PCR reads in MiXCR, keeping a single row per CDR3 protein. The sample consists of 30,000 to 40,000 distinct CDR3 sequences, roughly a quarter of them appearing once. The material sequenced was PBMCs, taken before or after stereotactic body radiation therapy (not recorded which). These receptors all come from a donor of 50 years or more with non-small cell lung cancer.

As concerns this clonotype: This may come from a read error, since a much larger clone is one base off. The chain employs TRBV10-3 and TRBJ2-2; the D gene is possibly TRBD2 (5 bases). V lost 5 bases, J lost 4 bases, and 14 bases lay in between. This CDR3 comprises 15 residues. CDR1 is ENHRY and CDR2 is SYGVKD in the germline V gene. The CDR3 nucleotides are TGTGCCATCAGTAGAGCGGTACCTACCACCGGGGAGCTGTTTTTT. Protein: CAISRAVPTTGELFF.

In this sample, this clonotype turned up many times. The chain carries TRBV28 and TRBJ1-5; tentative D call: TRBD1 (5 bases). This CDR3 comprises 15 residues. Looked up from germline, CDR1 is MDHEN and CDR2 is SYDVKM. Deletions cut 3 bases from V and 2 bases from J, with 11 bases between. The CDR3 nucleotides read TGTGCCAGCAGTTTCCCAGGGTATCGCAATCAGCCCCAGCATTTT. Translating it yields CASSFPGYRNQPQHF.

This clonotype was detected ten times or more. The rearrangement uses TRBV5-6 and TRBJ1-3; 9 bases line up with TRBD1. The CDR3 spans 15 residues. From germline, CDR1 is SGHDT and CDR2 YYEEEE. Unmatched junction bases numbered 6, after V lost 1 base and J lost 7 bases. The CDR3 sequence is CASSLTGTGRNTIYF. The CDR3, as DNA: TGTGCCAGCAGCTTGACGGGGACAGGGAGGAACACCATATATTTT.

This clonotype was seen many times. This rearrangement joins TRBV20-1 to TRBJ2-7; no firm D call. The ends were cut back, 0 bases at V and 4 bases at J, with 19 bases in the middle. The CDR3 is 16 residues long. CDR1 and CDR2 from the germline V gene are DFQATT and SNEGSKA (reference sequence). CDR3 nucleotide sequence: TGCAGTGCTAGAGAGCCCCTTTCGTCTGTCAAGTACGAGCAGTACTTC. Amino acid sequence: CSAREPLSSVKYEQYF.

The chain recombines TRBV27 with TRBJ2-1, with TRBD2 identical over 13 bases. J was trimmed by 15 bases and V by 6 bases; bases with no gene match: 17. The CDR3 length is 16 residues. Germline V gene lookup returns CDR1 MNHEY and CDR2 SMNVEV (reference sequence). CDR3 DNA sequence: TGTGCCAGCAGCGATAATCCGGGACTAGCGGGATGTCGGCCGTTCTTC. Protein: CASSDNPGLAGCRPFF.

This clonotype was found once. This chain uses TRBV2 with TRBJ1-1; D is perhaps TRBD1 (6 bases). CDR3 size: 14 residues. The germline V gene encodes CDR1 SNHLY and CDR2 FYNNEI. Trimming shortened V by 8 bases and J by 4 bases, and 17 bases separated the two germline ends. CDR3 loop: CASRGAGEFTEAFF. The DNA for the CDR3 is TGTGCCAGCCGGGGGGCGGGGGAGTTCACTGAAGCTTTCTTT.

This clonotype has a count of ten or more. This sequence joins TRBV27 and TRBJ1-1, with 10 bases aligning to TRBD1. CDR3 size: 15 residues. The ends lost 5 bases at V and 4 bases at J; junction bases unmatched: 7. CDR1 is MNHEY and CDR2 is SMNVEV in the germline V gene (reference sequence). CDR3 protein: CASSLPGQGPTEAFF. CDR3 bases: TGTGCCAGCAGTCTCCCGGGACAGGGGCCCACTGAAGCTTTCTTT.

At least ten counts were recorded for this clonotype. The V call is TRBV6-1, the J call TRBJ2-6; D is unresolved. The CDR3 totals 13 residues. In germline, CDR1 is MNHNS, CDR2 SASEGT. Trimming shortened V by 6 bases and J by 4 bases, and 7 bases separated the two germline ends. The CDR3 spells CASRTTGANVLTF. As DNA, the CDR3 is TGTGCCAGCAGGACGACAGGGGCCAACGTCCTGACTTTC.

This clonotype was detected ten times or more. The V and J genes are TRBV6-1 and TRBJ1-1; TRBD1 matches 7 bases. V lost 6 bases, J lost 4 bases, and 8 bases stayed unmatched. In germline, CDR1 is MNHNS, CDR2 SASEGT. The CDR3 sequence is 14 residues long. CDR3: CASSLTGVGTEAFF. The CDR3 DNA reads TGTGCCAGCAGCTTAACAGGGGTGGGCACTGAAGCTTTCTTT.

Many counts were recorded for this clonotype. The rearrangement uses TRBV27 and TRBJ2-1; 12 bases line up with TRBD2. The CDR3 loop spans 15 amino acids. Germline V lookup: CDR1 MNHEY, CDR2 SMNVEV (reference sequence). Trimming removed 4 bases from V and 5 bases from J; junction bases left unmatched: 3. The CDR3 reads CASSSWTSGDNEQFF. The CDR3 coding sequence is TGTGCCAGCAGTTCCTGGACTAGCGGGGACAATGAGCAGTTCTTC.

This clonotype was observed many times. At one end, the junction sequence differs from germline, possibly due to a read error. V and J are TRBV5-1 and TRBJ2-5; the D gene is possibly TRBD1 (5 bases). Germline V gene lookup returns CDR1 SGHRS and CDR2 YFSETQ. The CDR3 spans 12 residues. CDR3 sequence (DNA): TGTGCCAGCAGTTTAGCAGGGGAGACCCAGTACTTC. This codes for CASSLAGETQYF.

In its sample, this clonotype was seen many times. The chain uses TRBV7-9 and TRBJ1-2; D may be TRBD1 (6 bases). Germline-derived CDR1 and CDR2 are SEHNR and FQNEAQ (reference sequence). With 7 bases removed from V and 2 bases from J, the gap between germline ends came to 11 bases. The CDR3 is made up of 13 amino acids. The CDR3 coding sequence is TGTGCCAGCACCAATACAGGGAACTATGGCTACACCTTC. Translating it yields CASTNTGNYGYTF.

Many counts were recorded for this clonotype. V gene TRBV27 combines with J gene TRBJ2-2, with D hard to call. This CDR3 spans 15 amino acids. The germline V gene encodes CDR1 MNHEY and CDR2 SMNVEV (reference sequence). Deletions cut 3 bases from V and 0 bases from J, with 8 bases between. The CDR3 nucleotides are TGTGCCAGCAGTTTGGGTCAAACGAACACCGGGGAGCTGTTTTTT. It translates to CASSLGQTNTGELFF.

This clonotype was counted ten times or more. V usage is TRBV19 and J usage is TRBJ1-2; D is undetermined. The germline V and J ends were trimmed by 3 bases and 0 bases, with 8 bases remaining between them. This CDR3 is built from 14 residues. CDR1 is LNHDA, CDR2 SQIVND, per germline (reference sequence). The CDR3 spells CASSIQETNYGYTF. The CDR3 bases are TGTGCCAGTAGTATTCAGGAAACTAACTATGGCTACACCTTC.

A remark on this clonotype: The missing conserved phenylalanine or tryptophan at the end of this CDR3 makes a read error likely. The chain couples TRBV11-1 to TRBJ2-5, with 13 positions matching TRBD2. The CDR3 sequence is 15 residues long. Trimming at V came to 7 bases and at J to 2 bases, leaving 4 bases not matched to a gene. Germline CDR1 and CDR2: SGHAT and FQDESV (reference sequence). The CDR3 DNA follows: TGTGCCAGCACCCGGACTAGCGGGAGACAAGAGACCCAGTACCTC. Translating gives CASTRTSGRQETQYL.

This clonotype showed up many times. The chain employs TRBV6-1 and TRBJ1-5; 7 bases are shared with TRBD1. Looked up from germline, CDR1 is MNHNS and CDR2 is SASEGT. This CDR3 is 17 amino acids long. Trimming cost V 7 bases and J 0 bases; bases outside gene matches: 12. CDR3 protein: CASKGTGASYSNQPQHF. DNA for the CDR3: TGTGCCAGCAAAGGCACAGGGGCGAGTTATAGCAATCAGCCCCAGCATTTT.

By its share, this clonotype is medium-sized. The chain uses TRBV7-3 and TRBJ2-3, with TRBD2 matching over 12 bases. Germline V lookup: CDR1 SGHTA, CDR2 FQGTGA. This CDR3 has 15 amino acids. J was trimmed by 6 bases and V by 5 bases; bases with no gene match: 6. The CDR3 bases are TGTGCCAGCAGCGCGACTAGCGGGGGTGCGGATACGCAGTATTTT. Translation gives CASSATSGGADTQYF.

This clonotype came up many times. The CDR3 region has the DNA TGTGCCAGCAGTTACACTTTTAGCACAGATACGCAGTATTTT. Translating gives CASSYTFSTDTQYF. The chain uses TRBV7-2 and TRBJ2-3; D ambiguous. The CDR3 is 14 amino acids. Trimming removed 6 bases at V and 0 bases at J, with 10 bases between. The germline gives CDR1 SGHTA, CDR2 FQGNSA.

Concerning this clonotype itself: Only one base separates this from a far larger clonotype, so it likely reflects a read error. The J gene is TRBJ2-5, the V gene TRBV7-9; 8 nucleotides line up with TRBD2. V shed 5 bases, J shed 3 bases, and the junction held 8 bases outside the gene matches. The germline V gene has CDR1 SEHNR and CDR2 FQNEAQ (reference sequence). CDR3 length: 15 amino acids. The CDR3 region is CASSRRTSSKETQYF. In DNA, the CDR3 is TGTGCCAGCAGCCGACGGACTAGCTCTAAAGAGACCCAGTACTTC.

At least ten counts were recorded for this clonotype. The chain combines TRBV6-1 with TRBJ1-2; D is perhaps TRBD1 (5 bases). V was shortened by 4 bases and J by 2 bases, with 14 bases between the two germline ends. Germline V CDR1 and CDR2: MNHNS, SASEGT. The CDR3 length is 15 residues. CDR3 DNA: TGTGCCAGCAGTGTTTTGGGACTGGGAAACTATGGCTACACCTTC. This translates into CASSVLGLGNYGYTF.

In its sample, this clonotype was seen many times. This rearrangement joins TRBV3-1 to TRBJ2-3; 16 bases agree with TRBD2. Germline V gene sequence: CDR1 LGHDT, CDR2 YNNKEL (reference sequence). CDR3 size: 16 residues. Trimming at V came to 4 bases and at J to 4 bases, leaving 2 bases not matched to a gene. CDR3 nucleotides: TGTGCCAGCAGCCCGGGACTAGCGGGGGGGGCAGATACGCAGTATTTT. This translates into CASSPGLAGGADTQYF.

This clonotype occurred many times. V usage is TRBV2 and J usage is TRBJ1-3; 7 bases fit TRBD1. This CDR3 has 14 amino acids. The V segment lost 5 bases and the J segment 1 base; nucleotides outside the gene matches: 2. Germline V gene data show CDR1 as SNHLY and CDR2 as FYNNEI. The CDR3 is CASSPDRSGNTIYF. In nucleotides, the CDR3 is TGTGCCAGCAGTCCGGACAGGTCTGGAAACACCATATATTTT. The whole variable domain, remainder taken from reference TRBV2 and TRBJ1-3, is EPEVTQTPSHQVTQMGQEVILRCVPISNHLYFYWYRQILGQKVEFLVSFYNNEISEKSEIFDDQFSVERPDGSNFTLKIRSTKLEDSAMYFCASSPDRSGNTIYFGEGSWLTVV.

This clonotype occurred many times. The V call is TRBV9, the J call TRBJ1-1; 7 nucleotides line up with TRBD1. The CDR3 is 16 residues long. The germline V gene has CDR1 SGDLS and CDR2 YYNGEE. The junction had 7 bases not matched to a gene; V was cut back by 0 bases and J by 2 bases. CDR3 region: CASSVARTGENTEAFF. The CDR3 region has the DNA TGTGCCAGCAGCGTAGCTAGGACAGGTGAAAACACTGAAGCTTTCTTT.

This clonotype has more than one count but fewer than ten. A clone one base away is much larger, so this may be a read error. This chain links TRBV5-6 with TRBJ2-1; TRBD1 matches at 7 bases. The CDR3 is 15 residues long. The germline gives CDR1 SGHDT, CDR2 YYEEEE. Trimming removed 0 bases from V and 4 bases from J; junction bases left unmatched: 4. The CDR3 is CASSLVTGTYNEQFF. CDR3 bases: TGTGCCAGCAGCTTGGTGACAGGGACATACAATGAGCAGTTCTTC.

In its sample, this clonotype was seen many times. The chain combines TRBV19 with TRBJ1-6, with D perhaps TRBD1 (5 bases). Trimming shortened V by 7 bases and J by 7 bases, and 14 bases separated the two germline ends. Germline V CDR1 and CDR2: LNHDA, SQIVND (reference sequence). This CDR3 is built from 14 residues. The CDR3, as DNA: TGTGCCAGTAAACGGGCCAGGGACAATTCACCCCTCCACTTT. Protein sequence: CASKRARDNSPLHF.

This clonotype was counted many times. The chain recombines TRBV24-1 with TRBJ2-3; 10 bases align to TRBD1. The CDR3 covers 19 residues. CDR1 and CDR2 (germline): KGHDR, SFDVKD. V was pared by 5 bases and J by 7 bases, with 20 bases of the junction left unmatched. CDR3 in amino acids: CATSGITGQGPGRRNTQYF. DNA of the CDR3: TGTGCCACCAGTGGTATTACGGGACAGGGGCCGGGAAGGAGGAATACGCAGTATTTT.

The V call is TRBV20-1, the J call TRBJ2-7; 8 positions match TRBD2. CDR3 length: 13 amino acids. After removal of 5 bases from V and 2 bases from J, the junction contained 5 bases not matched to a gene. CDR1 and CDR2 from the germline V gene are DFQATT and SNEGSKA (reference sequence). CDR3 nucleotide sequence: TGCAGTGCTTATAGCGGGGCGACCTACGAGCAGTACTTC. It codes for CSAYSGATYEQYF.

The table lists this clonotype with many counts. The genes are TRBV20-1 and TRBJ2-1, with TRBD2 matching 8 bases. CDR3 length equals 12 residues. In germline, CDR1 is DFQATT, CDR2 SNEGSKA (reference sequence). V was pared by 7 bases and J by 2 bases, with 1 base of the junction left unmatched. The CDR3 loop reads CSVAGPYNEQFF. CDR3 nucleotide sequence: TGCAGTGTAGCGGGACCCTACAATGAGCAGTTCTTC.

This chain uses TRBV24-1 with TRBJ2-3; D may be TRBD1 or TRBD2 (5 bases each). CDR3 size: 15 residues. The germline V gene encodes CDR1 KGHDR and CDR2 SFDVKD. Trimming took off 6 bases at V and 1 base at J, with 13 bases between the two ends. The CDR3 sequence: CATSPRGVGTDTQYF. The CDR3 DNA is TGTGCCACCAGTCCCAGAGGGGTCGGCACAGATACGCAGTATTTT.

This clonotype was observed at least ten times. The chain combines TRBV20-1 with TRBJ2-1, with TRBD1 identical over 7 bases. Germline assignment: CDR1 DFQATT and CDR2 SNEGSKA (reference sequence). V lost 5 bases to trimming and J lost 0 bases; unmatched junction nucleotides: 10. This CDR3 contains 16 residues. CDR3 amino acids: CSASTVTGSSYNEQFF. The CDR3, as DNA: TGCAGTGCTTCGACAGTGACAGGGAGCTCCTACAATGAGCAGTTCTTC.

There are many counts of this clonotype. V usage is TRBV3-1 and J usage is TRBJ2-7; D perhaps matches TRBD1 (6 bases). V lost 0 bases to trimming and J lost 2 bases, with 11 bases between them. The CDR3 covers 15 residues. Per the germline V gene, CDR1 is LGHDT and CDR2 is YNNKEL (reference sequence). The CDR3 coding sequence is TGTGCCAGCAGCCAAGATCTCAGGGGTGCCTACGAGCAGTACTTC. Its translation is CASSQDLRGAYEQYF.

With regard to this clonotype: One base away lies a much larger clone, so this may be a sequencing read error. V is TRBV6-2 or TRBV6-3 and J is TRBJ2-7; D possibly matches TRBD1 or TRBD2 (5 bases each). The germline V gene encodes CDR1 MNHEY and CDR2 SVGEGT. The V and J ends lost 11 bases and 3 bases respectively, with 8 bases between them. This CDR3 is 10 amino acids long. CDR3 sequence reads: CALGVYEQYF. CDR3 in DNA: TGTGCCCTGGGGGTCTACGAGCAGTACTTC.